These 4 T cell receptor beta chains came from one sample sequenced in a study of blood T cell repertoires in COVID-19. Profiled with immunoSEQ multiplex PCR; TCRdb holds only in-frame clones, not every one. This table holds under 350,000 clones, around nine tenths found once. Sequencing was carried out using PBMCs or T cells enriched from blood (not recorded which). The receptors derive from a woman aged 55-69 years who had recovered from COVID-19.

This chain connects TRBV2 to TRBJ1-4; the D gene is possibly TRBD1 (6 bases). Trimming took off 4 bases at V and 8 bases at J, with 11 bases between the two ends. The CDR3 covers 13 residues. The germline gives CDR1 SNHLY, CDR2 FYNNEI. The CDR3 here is CASSVYRVEKLFF. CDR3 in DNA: TGTGCCAGCAGTGTTTACAGGGTAGAAAAACTGTTTTTT.

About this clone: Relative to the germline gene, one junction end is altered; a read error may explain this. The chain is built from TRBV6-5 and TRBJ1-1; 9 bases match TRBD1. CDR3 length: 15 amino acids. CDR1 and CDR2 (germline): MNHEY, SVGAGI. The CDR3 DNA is TGTGCCAGCCGTTATGGGACAGGGATTTACACTGAAGCTTTCTTT. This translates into CASRYGTGIYTEAFF.

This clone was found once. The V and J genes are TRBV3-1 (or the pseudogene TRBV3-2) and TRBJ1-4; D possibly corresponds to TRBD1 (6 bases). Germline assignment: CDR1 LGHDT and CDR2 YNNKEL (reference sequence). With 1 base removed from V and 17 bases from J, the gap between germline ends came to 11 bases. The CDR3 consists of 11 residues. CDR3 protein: CASSQGQASFF. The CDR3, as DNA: TGTGCCAGCAGCCAAGGACAGGCCTCCTTTTTT.

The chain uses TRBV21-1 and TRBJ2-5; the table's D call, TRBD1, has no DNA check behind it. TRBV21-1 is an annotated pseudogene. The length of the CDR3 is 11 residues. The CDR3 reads CAPGDVETQYF. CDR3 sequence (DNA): TGTGCCCCAGGGGATGTTGAGACCCAGTACTTC.